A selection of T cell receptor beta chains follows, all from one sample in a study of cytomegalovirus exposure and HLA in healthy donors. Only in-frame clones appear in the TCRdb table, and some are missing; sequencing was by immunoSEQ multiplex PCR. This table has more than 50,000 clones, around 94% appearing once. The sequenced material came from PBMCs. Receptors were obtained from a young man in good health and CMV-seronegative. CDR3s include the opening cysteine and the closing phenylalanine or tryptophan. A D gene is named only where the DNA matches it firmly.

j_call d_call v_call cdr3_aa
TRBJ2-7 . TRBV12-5 CASGFRGSDRYEQYF
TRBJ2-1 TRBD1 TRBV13 CASSEQGNEQFF
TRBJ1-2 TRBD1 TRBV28 CASSRTGGNYGYTF
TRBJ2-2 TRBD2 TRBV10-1 CASSEKVGGTSGSRGELFF
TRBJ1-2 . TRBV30 CAWSPTGHYGYTF
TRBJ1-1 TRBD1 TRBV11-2 CASSPGAGTGTEAFF
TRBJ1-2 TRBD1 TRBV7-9 CASSLGTGATYGYTF
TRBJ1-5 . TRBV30 CAWSVQAGSNQPQHF
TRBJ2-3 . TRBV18 CASSSETNPPADTQYF
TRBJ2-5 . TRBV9 CASSAPLRGGNQETQYF
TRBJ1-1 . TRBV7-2 CASSQFTDRENEAFF
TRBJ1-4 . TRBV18 CASSPPDSGGEKLFF
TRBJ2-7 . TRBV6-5 CASSYSWGGSEQYF
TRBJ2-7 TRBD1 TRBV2 CASDRGLIYEQYF
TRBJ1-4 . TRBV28 CASSSPTGIGEKLFF
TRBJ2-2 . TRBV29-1 CSVEDGQGTPGELFF
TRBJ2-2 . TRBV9 CASSVDSYTGELFF
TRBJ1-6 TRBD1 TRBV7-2 CASRITGEAPLHF
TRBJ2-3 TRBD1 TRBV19 CASSMDRSSTDTQYF
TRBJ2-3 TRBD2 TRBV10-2 CASSESRGSGVTQYF
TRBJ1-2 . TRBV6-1 CASSLLRGGQYGYTF
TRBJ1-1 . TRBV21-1 CASSRLGQGRVNTEAFF
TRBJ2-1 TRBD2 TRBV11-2 CASSPPGLAGLGEQFF
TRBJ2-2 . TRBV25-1 CASSELRSTGELFF
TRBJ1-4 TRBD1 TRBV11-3 CASSLYGLGQGQGEKLFF
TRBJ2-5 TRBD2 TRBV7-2 CASSLMGLEVETQYF
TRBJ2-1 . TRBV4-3 CASSQDTSYSYNEQFF
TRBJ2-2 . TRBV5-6 CASSFSGRWYTGELFF
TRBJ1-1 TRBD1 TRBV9 CASSSSAGGGTEAFF
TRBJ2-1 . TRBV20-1 CSARTTYGQFF
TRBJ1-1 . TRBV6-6 CASSFLQAEAFF
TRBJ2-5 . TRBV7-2 CASSLGRAKYF